These 21 T cell receptor beta chains originate from one sample sequenced in a study of T-cell memory formation after mild COVID-19. From the 5' RACE reads, TCRdb called clonotypes with MiXCR, one entry per CDR3 protein. The data hold 140,000 or so distinct CDR3 sequences, with about 19% observed a single time. What was sequenced was PBMCs or a T cell subset sorted from them (not recorded which). The receptor set was obtained from an adult woman who had mild COVID-19 (a few samples of this study predate the infection). Cell type and time point are not known.

The chain couples TRBV9 to TRBJ2-1; D unresolved. V was trimmed by 4 bases and J by 4 bases, leaving 15 bases between them. This CDR3 comprises 15 residues. The germline V gene encodes CDR1 SGDLS and CDR2 YYNGEE. For the CDR3, the DNA is TGTGCCAGCAGCAAGACCGCTGGTTTTTACAATGAGCAGTTCTTC. Translated, it gives CASSKTAGFYNEQFF.

This chain links TRBV5-1 with TRBJ1-6; the D gene is possibly TRBD1 (5 bases). This CDR3 is built from 15 residues. Trimming took 1 base from V and 7 from J, leaving 12 bases between them. The germline CDR1 and CDR2 sequences are SGHRS and YFSETQ. The CDR3 here is CASSLIRTLNSPLHF. CDR3 coding DNA: TGCGCCAGCAGCTTGATTCGGACACTGAATTCACCCCTCCACTTT.

This rearrangement joins TRBV7-9 to TRBJ2-1; 9 nucleotides agree with TRBD2. V shed 4 bases and J 6 bases; nucleotides not matched to a gene: 10. This CDR3 is 16 amino acids long. Germline values: CDR1 SEHNR, CDR2 FQNEAQ (reference sequence). This CDR3 reads CASSSSGGRACNEQFF. The CDR3 DNA reads as TGTGCCAGCAGCTCCAGTGGCGGGAGGGCCTGCAATGAGCAGTTCTTC. Supplemented by reference TRBV7-9 and TRBJ2-1, the full variable domain reads DTGVSQNPRHKITKRGQNVTFRCDPISEHNRLYWYRQTLGQGPEFLTYFQNEAQLEKSRLLSDRFSAERPKGSFSTLEIQRTEQGDSAMYLCASSSSGGRACNEQFFGPGTRLTVL.

This clonotype was detected only a few times. V usage is TRBV5-6 and J usage is TRBJ2-5, with D maybe TRBD1 (6 bases). This CDR3 spans 14 amino acids. Deletions cut 3 bases from V and 5 bases from J, with 14 bases between. The germline V gene has CDR1 SGHDT and CDR2 YYEEEE. The chain's CDR3 is CASSSQGRLETQYF. The DNA for the CDR3 is TGTGCCAGCAGCTCACAGGGACGGTTGGAGACCCAGTACTTC.

The rearrangement uses TRBV6-6 and TRBJ2-3; D call uncertain. There are 15 residues in the CDR3. Per germline, CDR1 MNHNY and CDR2 SVGAGI (reference sequence). V lost 3 bases and J lost 1, with 11 bases in between. CDR3 sequence (DNA): TGTGCCAGCAGTTATTCTTGGATGCGCACAGATACGCAGTATTTT. Encoded protein: CASSYSWMRTDTQYF.

This clonotype turned up a few times. The chain employs TRBV29-1 and TRBJ2-7; 11 nucleotides align to TRBD2. In germline, CDR1 is SQVTM, CDR2 ANQGSEA. CDR3 length: 15 amino acids. With 7 bases clipped from V and 2 bases from J, the junction kept 10 bases outside the gene matches. DNA of the CDR3: TGCAGCGCTGCTTCCGGGACTAGCGGCCCCTACGAGCAGTACTTC. Translated: CSAASGTSGPYEQYF.

The chain combines TRBV2 with TRBJ2-4, with D unclear. The CDR3 runs to 11 residues. The V and J ends lost 5 bases and 7 bases respectively, with 6 bases between them. CDR1 and CDR2 from the germline V gene are SNHLY and FYNNEI. The CDR3 reads CASSPQNIQYF. The CDR3 nucleotides read TGTGCCAGCAGTCCCCAGAACATTCAGTACTTC.

The chain employs TRBV7-3 and TRBJ1-2; 8 bases align to TRBD1. This CDR3 comprises 15 residues. V lost 4 bases, J lost 5 bases, and 9 bases stayed unmatched. CDR1 and CDR2 from the germline V gene are SGHTA and FQGTGA. CDR3 in DNA: TGTGCCAGCAGCTCCTCACGGACAGGGCGGTATGGCTACACCTTC. Encoded protein: CASSSSRTGRYGYTF.

This clonotype occurred a few times. V is TRBV12-3 or TRBV12-4 and J is TRBJ2-2; 7 bases are a match to TRBD1. This CDR3 has 13 residues. The trim removed 5 bases at V and 6 bases at J, leaving 3 bases unmatched. The CDR3 sequence: CASSQGVSGELFF. In DNA form, the CDR3 reads TGTGCCAGCAGTCAGGGGGTGTCCGGGGAGCTGTTTTTT.

J is TRBJ1-2 and V is TRBV7-8; unclear D gene. V lost 0 bases, J lost 2 bases, and 13 bases lay in between. The CDR3 contains 16 residues. CDR1 SGHVS and CDR2 FQNEAQ come from the germline V gene. CDR3: CASSLALGIRNYGYTF. DNA for the CDR3: TGTGCCAGCAGCTTAGCGCTGGGGATTCGGAACTATGGCTACACCTTC.

The V gene is TRBV5-1, the J gene TRBJ2-3; D could derive from TRBD1 or TRBD2 (5 bases each). This CDR3 region has 14 residues. Trimming stripped 7 bases from V and 4 bases from J, with 16 bases between. Germline V gene sequence: CDR1 SGHRS, CDR2 YFSETQ. CDR3 region: CASHRDLGADTQYF. The CDR3 DNA follows: TGCGCCAGCCACCGGGACCTTGGGGCAGATACGCAGTATTTT. The full variable domain, completed using reference TRBV5-1 and TRBJ2-3, is KAGVTQTPRYLIKTRGQQVTLSCSPISGHRSVSWYQQTPGQGLQFLFEYFSETQRNKGNFPGRFSGRQFSNSRSEMNVSTLELGDSALYLCASHRDLGADTQYFGPGTRLTVL.

V usage is TRBV7-8 and J usage is TRBJ2-5; perhaps TRBD2 as D (5 bases). V was pared by 1 base and J by 3 bases, with 9 bases between. This CDR3 has 14 amino acids. CDR1 and CDR2 (germline): SGHVS, FQNEAQ. The CDR3: CASSLGTSKETQYF. As DNA, the CDR3 is TGTGCCAGCAGCTTAGGAACTAGTAAAGAGACCCAGTACTTC.

The CDR3, as DNA: TGTGCCAGCAGCTCTAGGACAGGGCGTAATAATTCACCCCTCCACTTT. Its protein product is CASSSRTGRNNSPLHF. The J gene is TRBJ1-6, the V gene TRBV7-2, with 8 positions matching TRBD1. CDR3 length equals 16 residues. V shed 4 bases, J shed 5 bases, and the junction held 7 bases outside the gene matches. The germline CDR1 and CDR2 sequences are SGHTA and FQGNSA.

The chain has TRBV5-1 and TRBJ1-2, with D tentatively TRBD1 (6 bases). V lost 4 bases, J lost 3 bases, and 16 bases lay in between. The CDR3 contains 15 residues. Germline CDR1 reads SGHRS; CDR2 reads YFSETQ. CDR3 nucleotides: TGCGCCAGCAGCCCTAAGGGGGGGCGGTACTATGGCTACACCTTC. Translating it yields CASSPKGGRYYGYTF.

This clonotype was detected ten times or more. CDR3 protein: CASSQNEQFF. The CDR3 coding sequence is TGTGCCAGCAGCCAAAATGAGCAGTTCTTC. This chain links TRBV12-3 or TRBV12-4 with TRBJ2-1; D gene unclear. Trimming stripped 6 bases from V and 7 bases from J, with 4 bases between. This CDR3 region has 10 residues.

This clonotype was detected only a few times. This chain uses TRBV30 with TRBJ2-1, with 7 bases fitting TRBD1. V was clipped by 5 bases and J by 2 bases; unmatched bases: 3. The CDR3 covers 13 residues. Germline V lookup: CDR1 GTSNPN, CDR2 SVGIG (reference sequence). CDR3 DNA: TGTGCCTGGGCCGGACAGGCCTACAATGAGCAGTTCTTC. Translating it yields CAWAGQAYNEQFF. The full variable domain, in which reference TRBV30 and TRBJ2-1 provide the parts outside the CDR3, is SQTIHQWPATLVQPVGSPLSLECTVEGTSNPNLYWYRQAAGRGLQLLFYSVGIGQISSEVPQNLSASRPQDRQFILSSKKLLLSDSGFYLCAWAGQAYNEQFFGPGTRLTVL.

The J gene is TRBJ2-5, the V gene TRBV7-2; 7 nucleotides line up with TRBD2. V was clipped by 0 bases and J by 2 bases; unmatched bases: 6. Germline V gene lookup returns CDR1 SGHTA and CDR2 FQGNSA. The CDR3 totals 16 residues. The CDR3 DNA reads TGTGCCAGCAGCTTAGCGCCAGCGGGACGACAAGAGACCCAGTACTTC. Its protein is CASSLAPAGRQETQYF. Looking up the rest from reference TRBV7-2 and TRBJ2-5 gives the full variable domain: GAGVSQSPSNKVTEKGKDVELRCDPISGHTALYWYRQSLGQGLEFLIYFQGNSAPDKSGLPSDRFSAERTGGSVSTLTIQRTQQEDSAVYLCASSLAPAGRQETQYFGPGTRLLVL.

This clonotype was counted only a few times. The gene calls are TRBV6-2 or TRBV6-3 and TRBJ1-2; maybe TRBD1 (5 bases). The V end lost 7 bases, the J end lost 7 bases, and 19 bases lay between the germline ends. Germline V gives CDR1 MNHEY, CDR2 SVGEGT. The CDR3 totals 14 residues. The CDR3 loop reads CASTPQGRPSGYTF. The CDR3 DNA sequence: TGTGCCAGCACCCCCCAGGGACGCCCGAGTGGCTACACCTTC.

The rearrangement joins TRBV29-1 to TRBJ1-5; TRBD1 aligns across 8 bases. The CDR3 covers 13 residues. Germline assignment: CDR1 SQVTM and CDR2 ANQGSEA. Trimming took 5 bases from V and 4 from J; bases not matched to a gene: 4. In nucleotides, the CDR3 is TGCAGCGTTACTACAGGGGGAAATCAGCCCCAGCATTTT. Encoded protein: CSVTTGGNQPQHF.

This clonotype was picked up a small number of times. The V gene is TRBV3-1, the J gene TRBJ2-3; TRBD2 matches at 9 bases. The J segment lost 3 bases and the V segment lost 6 bases, leaving 10 bases of the junction unmatched. CDR3 length: 16 residues. CDR1 is LGHDT and CDR2 is YNNKEL in the germline V gene (reference sequence). The CDR3 here is CASSPGTSPTTDTQYF. The DNA for the CDR3 is TGTGCCAGCAGTCCGGGGACTAGCCCAACAACAGATACGCAGTATTTT.

The chain is built from TRBV19 and TRBJ2-2; 7 bases are shared with TRBD1. Unmatched junction bases numbered 6, after V lost 6 bases and J lost 5 bases. Germline V lookup: CDR1 LNHDA, CDR2 SQIVND (reference sequence). CDR3 length: 14 amino acids. The CDR3 sequence: CASSPGQWTGELFF. CDR3 nucleotide sequence: TGTGCCAGTAGCCCGGGACAGTGGACCGGGGAGCTGTTTTTT.